This note documents a single T cell receptor beta chain sequence. The authors ran a second PCR of about 7 to 11 cycles using a sample-barcoded 5' primer and a J-beta primer mix. TCRdb re-called the 5' RACE reads through MiXCR, storing one row per CDR3 protein. The sample consists of about 680,000 distinct CDR3 sequences, approximately 49% of them appearing once. This sample was taken from a study of blood T cells in healthy people across ages. This CDR3 is 12 amino acids long. CDR1 is DFQATT, CDR2 SNEGSKA, per germline (reference sequence). V was shortened by 4 bases and J by 0 bases, with 7 bases between the two germline ends.

Sequencing was performed on blood. The genes are TRBV20-1 and TRBJ2-7; D call uncertain. This clonotype was obtained from a woman in her sixties or seventies in good health. The CDR3 DNA reads as TGCAGTGCTAAACAGAGCTCCTACGAGCAGTACTTC. This translates into CSAKQSSYEQYF.